These 2 T cell receptor beta chains were all obtained from the same sample, sequenced in a study of blood T cell repertoires in COVID-19. The table came from immunoSEQ multiplex PCR; TCRdb's copy has only in-frame clones and leaves some out. The table lists about 110,000 clones, approximately 80% of them singletons. The sample consisted of peripheral blood. The receptor set was obtained from a woman in her sixties or seventies with acute or convalescent COVID-19.

The rearrangement joins TRBV7-6 to TRBJ2-3; D ambiguous. This CDR3 has 13 amino acids. Germline CDR1 and CDR2: SGHVS and FNYEAQ. Deletions cut 5 bases from V and 0 bases from J, with 6 bases between. The CDR3 loop reads CASSATSTDTQYF. DNA of the CDR3: TGTGCCAGCAGCGCCACTAGCACAGATACGCAGTATTTT.

The V gene is TRBV24-1, the J gene TRBJ2-3, with 9 bases that match TRBD1. From germline, CDR1 is KGHDR and CDR2 SFDVKD. The CDR3 sequence is 16 residues long. V was clipped by 3 bases and J by 0 bases; unmatched bases: 3. The DNA for the CDR3 is TGTGCCACCAGTGATCACGGACAGGGGAGCACAGATACGCAGTATTTT. The encoded protein is CATSDHGQGSTDTQYF.